The source of this T cell receptor (beta chain) is a study of blood T cell repertoires in COVID-19 (dated by TCRdb to the early 2020s). Background for the entire study: Collaborator samples came from the United States, Italy and Spain and covered acute and convalescent phases of COVID-19. Samples were obtained from the ongoing ImmuneRACE study (first 160 participants) and from over 1,000 subjects provided by 6 global collaborators. The prospective study material was composed of cDNA or gDNA derived from T cells, B-cell-depleted T cells, or PBMCs. The dataset comprised deeply sampled blood TCRbeta repertoires from subjects exposed to, actively infected with, or recovered from COVID-19. A freely available public database, intended as a resource for researchers studying the immune response to SARS-CoV-2, is where the repertoires were released. Where available, HLA class I and class II types were obtained from metadata supplied by the sample provider rather than from assay-based typing. Sample metadata almost always included a de-identified subject ID, COVID-19 status, age in years and sex.

Participants in the prospective study were enrolled through a virtual design, were aged roughly 18 to 100 years, and lived in about 25 United States geographic areas. Cohort assignment in the prospective study relied on participant-reported clinical history from a screening survey and a study questionnaire. Recovered participants in ImmuneRACE Cohort 3 were defined as having two consecutive negative NP/OP PCR tests, clearance from a healthcare professional, or resolution of symptoms. In the prospective study, whole blood, serum and a nasopharyngeal or oropharyngeal swab were collected from each participant by mobile phlebotomists. Prospective study participants could optionally give additional blood draws and questionnaires over an approximately two-month period. Before DNA extraction, prospective study blood samples were shipped either frozen or at room temperature. The immunoSEQ Assay, a bias-controlled multiplex PCR, was used to amplify TCRbeta CDR3 regions from genomic DNA. In the paper's pipeline: Nucleated cell counts per sample were estimated from amplification of reference gene primers within the assay. To quantify the absolute abundance of each unique TCRbeta CDR3 rearrangement, sequence reads were collapsed and filtered. For each sample, productive Simpson clonality was calculated as the square root of Simpson's diversity index across productive rearrangements. Entries here come from immuneACCESS through TCRdb and include only in-frame sequences with V and J called. Some clones fail to appear in such tables; in the studies checked, an unresolved V gene covers under half of the shortfall, and the cause of the remainder is unknown. V and J calls and clone size follow that table, whereas D and trimming were derived from the DNA. The sample table holds a few hundred thousand clones, of which 88% were seen once. 1.2% of the sample lies in the top ten.

Overall study outcomes, separate from this receptor: The quantity of clinical and demographic metadata differed by source and by participant and was supplied without curation.

V and J are truncated by 0 bases and 3 bases respectively, leaving an intervening sequence of 14 bases. The germline V gene sets CDR1 to MNHEY and CDR2 to SVGEGT. CDR3 length: 16 amino acids, cysteine to phenylalanine. Only CDR3 DNA is held: 48 bases, read in frame from base 1. A remark on this clone: Its antigen is unknown. Base qualities are not at hand, and no much larger clone is one base apart.

This clonotype was obtained from a woman under 30 who had recovered from COVID-19. In this chain, TRBV6-2 or TRBV6-3 is recombined with TRBJ1-2; no D gene call is confident. Sequencing was done on a sample of PBMCs or T cells enriched from blood (not recorded which). The CDR3 region reads CASSYSAARPDYGYTF. The DNA sequence follows: TGTGCCAGCAGTTACTCGGCAGCGCGGCCAGACTATGGCTACACCTTC.